The T cell receptor beta chain under discussion was sequenced for a study of T cell repertoires in cytomegalovirus infection. V trimming: 7 bases; J trimming: 9 bases; junction bases outside the gene matches: 12. This CDR3 comprises 13 residues. The germline V gene encodes CDR1 SQVTM and CDR2 ANQGSEA. This clonotype was detected ten times or more. MiXCR was run by TCRdb on the reads, yielding one entry per CDR3 protein. The sample includes about 76,000 distinct CDR3 sequences, roughly 3.6% of them seen just once. Sample: PBMCs. The chain combines TRBV29-1 with TRBJ2-1; 7 bases match TRBD2. The TCR sequence derives from a human donor in good health (CMV status not recorded). Some clones in this sample may be carry-over from other donors' samples. The CDR3 spells CSARRTSEAEQFF. CDR3 DNA sequence: TGCAGCGCGAGACGTACTAGCGAGGCTGAGCAGTTCTTC.